This is a list of T cell receptor beta chains from one sample in a study of human T cells and chemical hapten exposure. TCRdb itself ran the RACE reads through MiXCR, one entry per CDR3 protein. The repertoire has under 45,000 distinct CDR3 sequences, roughly 5.5% of them found once; the top ten carry around 13%. The sample was whole blood. These receptors were taken from a human donor in good health. Some clones in this sample may be carry-over from other donors' samples. The CDR3 runs from the conserved cysteine through the conserved F or W. The D gene is left open where the match is weak. A row's size may be missing; if present it is once, few, many or a size class.

J gene: TRBJ1-1; V gene: TRBV5-1; clone size: many; D gene: .; CDR3 DNA: TGCGCCAGCAGCTCACAGGGGAACACTGAAGCTTTCTTT; CDR3 protein: CASSSQGNTEAFF
J gene: TRBJ1-1; V gene: TRBV5-1; clone size: many; D gene: TRBD1; CDR3 DNA: TGCGCCAGCAGCTTGGAGGGGACAGCTATGAACACTGAAGCTTTCTTT; CDR3 protein: CASSLEGTAMNTEAFF
J gene: TRBJ2-3; V gene: TRBV7-2; clone size: medium-sized; D gene: .; CDR3 DNA: TGTGCCAGCAGCTTAGCCCGGACTCCTGGGCAGTATTTT; CDR3 protein: CASSLARTPGQYF
J gene: TRBJ1-1; V gene: TRBV5-1; clone size: many; D gene: .; CDR3 DNA: TGCGCCAGCAGCTTGGCAGGGTCAGGGACTGGCACTGAAGCTTTCTTT; CDR3 protein: CASSLAGSGTGTEAFF
J gene: TRBJ2-6; V gene: TRBV27; clone size: .; D gene: .; CDR3 DNA: TGTGCCAGCAGTAAGTTTGGCCCCCCTGGGGCCAACGTCCTGACTTTC; CDR3 protein: CASSKFGPPGANVLTF
J gene: TRBJ2-5; V gene: TRBV9; clone size: many; D gene: TRBD2; CDR3 DNA: TGTGCCAGCAGCGTAGAACTGGGGACTAGCTACGAGACCCAGTACTTC; CDR3 protein: CASSVELGTSYETQYF
J gene: TRBJ2-1; V gene: TRBV4-2; clone size: few; D gene: .; CDR3 DNA: TGTGCCAGCAGCCGGCAGGGAGGGGGAAACAATGAGCAGTTCTTC; CDR3 protein: CASSRQGGGNNEQFF
J gene: TRBJ2-1; V gene: TRBV7-8; clone size: few; D gene: TRBD2; CDR3 DNA: TGTGCCAGCAGCTTAGAGAATCTGGCGGGAGCCTATTCCAATGAGCAGTTCTTC; CDR3 protein: CASSLENLAGAYSNEQFF
J gene: TRBJ2-7; V gene: TRBV6-6; clone size: many; D gene: .; CDR3 DNA: TGTGCCAGCAGTTACGGCCTAGATATCTACGAGCAGTACTTC; CDR3 protein: CASSYGLDIYEQYF
J gene: TRBJ2-7; V gene: TRBV10-2; clone size: many; D gene: .; CDR3 DNA: TGCGCCAGCTCAGGACTGGGTCACGAGCAGTACTTC; CDR3 protein: CASSGLGHEQYF
J gene: TRBJ1-2; V gene: TRBV12-3/TRBV12-4; clone size: .; D gene: .; CDR3 DNA: TGTGCCAGCAGGTCCAGCCTTAACTATGGCTACACCTTC; CDR3 protein: CASRSSLNYGYTF
J gene: TRBJ1-6; V gene: TRBV7-9; clone size: many; D gene: .; CDR3 DNA: TGTGCCAGCAGCTTTACAGGAACAGGTTCACCCCTCCACTTT; CDR3 protein: CASSFTGTGSPLHF
J gene: TRBJ1-6; V gene: TRBV20-1; clone size: .; D gene: .; CDR3 DNA: TGCAGTGCTAGGGACAGACCTAGCTCCTATAATTCACCCCTCCACTTT; CDR3 protein: CSARDRPSSYNSPLHF
J gene: TRBJ2-7; V gene: TRBV7-2; clone size: many; D gene: .; CDR3 DNA: TGTGCCAGCAGCTTAGGCAGGGCAACCTACGAGCAGTACTTC; CDR3 protein: CASSLGRATYEQYF
J gene: TRBJ2-5; V gene: TRBV21-1; clone size: .; D gene: .; CDR3 DNA: TGTGCCAGCAGCAAAGAGCAGGGGGGAAAAGAGACCCAGTACTTC; CDR3 protein: CASSKEQGGKETQYF
J gene: TRBJ2-7; V gene: TRBV20-1; clone size: few; D gene: .; CDR3 DNA: TGCAGTGCTAGATCCCTGGACTATTCCGAGCAGTACTTC; CDR3 protein: CSARSLDYSEQYF
J gene: TRBJ2-1; V gene: TRBV24-1; clone size: many; D gene: TRBD2; CDR3 DNA: TGTGCCACCAGTGATTACGGGACTAAACTCTACAATGAGCAGTTCTTC; CDR3 protein: CATSDYGTKLYNEQFF
J gene: TRBJ2-1; V gene: TRBV3-1; clone size: many; D gene: .; CDR3 DNA: TGTGCCAGCAGCCAAGCTCCAGCGCCAACCTACAATGAGCAGTTCTTC; CDR3 protein: CASSQAPAPTYNEQFF
J gene: TRBJ2-3; V gene: TRBV15; clone size: .; D gene: .; CDR3 DNA: TGTGCCACCAGCAGAGATCGGCGGGGTGGGACAGATACGCAGTATTTT; CDR3 protein: CATSRDRRGGTDTQYF
J gene: TRBJ2-3; V gene: TRBV29-1; clone size: few; D gene: .; CDR3 DNA: TGCAGCGTGGCCCACAGTTTATCCCGCACAGATACGCAGTATTTT; CDR3 protein: CSVAHSLSRTDTQYF
J gene: TRBJ1-1; V gene: TRBV5-1; clone size: .; D gene: TRBD1; CDR3 DNA: TGCGCCAGCACCTGGACAGGGAACACTGAAGCTTTCTTT; CDR3 protein: CASTWTGNTEAFF
J gene: TRBJ2-5; V gene: TRBV2; clone size: many; D gene: .; CDR3 DNA: TGTGCCAGCAAGGGGCCACAAGAGACCCAGTACTTC; CDR3 protein: CASKGPQETQYF
J gene: TRBJ2-5; V gene: TRBV4-1; clone size: .; D gene: TRBD1; CDR3 DNA: TGCGCCAGCAGCCGGACAGGGGATGAGGTGACCCAGTACTTC; CDR3 protein: CASSRTGDEVTQYF
J gene: TRBJ1-1; V gene: TRBV11-2; clone size: many; D gene: .; CDR3 DNA: TGTGCCAGCAGCCCGACAGGAGGAGGAACTGAAGCTTTCTTT; CDR3 protein: CASSPTGGGTEAFF
J gene: TRBJ1-2; V gene: TRBV27; clone size: .; D gene: .; CDR3 DNA: TGTGCCAGCAGTTTTACGGTGTCCTATGGCTACACCTTC; CDR3 protein: CASSFTVSYGYTF
J gene: TRBJ1-4; V gene: TRBV7-9; clone size: many; D gene: .; CDR3 DNA: TGTGCCAGCAGCTTATCTACGTGGGGAGGGGAAAAACTGTTTTTT; CDR3 protein: CASSLSTWGGEKLFF